This T cell receptor beta chain was sequenced for a study of cytomegalovirus exposure and HLA in healthy donors. PCR amplification relied on 60 Vbeta primers (plus 13 Jbeta primers). Clones were read by immunoSEQ multiplex PCR, and TCRdb kept only the in-frame ones, dropping some. Among 100,000 to 150,000 clones listed, roughly four fifths were seen once. This clone was seen just once. This sequence was found in a woman in her fifties or sixties in good health and CMV-seronegative. Sequenced sample: PBMCs.

CDR3 in amino acids: CASSLRREGYNEQFF. The CDR3 nucleotides read TGTGCCAGCAGCTTAAGGCGGGAGGGGTACAATGAGCAGTTCTTC. The chain employs TRBV7-2 and TRBJ2-1; TRBD2 agrees at 9 bases. This CDR3 has 15 residues. Germline assignment: CDR1 SGHTA and CDR2 FQGNSA. Unmatched junction bases numbered 3, after V lost 2 bases and J lost 4 bases.